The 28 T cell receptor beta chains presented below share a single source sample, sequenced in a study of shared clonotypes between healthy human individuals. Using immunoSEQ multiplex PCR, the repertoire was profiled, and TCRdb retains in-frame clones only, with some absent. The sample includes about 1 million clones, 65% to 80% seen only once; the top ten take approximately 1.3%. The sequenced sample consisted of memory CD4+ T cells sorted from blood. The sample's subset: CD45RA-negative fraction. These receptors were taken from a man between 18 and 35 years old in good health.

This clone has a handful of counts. CDR3 loop: CSVSPRTSGSSSGANVLTF. CDR3 DNA sequence: TGCAGCGTAAGCCCCCGAACTAGCGGGAGTTCATCTGGGGCCAACGTCCTGACTTTC. This rearrangement joins TRBV29-1 to TRBJ2-6; 11 bases agree with TRBD2. The CDR3 extends over 19 amino acids. Germline CDR1 and CDR2: SQVTM and ANQGSEA. The trim removed 6 bases at V and 1 base at J, leaving 14 bases unmatched.

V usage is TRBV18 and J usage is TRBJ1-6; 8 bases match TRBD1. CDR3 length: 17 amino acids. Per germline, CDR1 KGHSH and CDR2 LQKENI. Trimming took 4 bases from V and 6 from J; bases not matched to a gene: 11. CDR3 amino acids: CASSRTGTGPLNSPLHF. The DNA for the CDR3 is TGTGCCAGCTCACGTACCGGGACAGGACCCCTTAATTCACCCCTCCACTTT.

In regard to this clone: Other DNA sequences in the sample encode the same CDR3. CDR3 bases: TGTGCCTGGTCGCAGGGCACAGATACGCAGTATTTT. It encodes CAWSQGTDTQYF. The J gene is TRBJ2-3, the V gene TRBV30; D unclear. Per the germline V gene, CDR1 is GTSNPN and CDR2 is SVGIG (reference sequence). V lost 5 bases and J lost 1, with 7 bases in between. The CDR3 is 12 amino acids.

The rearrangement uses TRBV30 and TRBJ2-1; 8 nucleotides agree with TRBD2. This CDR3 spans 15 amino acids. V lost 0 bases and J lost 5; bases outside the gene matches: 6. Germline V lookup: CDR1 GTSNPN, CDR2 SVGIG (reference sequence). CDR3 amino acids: CAWSVLAGVNNEQFF. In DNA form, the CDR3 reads TGTGCCTGGAGTGTCCTAGCGGGTGTAAACAATGAGCAGTTCTTC.

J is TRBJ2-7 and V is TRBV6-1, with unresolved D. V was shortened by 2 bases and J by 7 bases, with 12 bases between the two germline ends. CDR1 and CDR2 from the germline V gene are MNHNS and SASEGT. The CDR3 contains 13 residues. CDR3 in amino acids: CASSERTGWEQYF. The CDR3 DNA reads TGTGCCAGCAGTGAAAGGACGGGCTGGGAGCAGTACTTC.

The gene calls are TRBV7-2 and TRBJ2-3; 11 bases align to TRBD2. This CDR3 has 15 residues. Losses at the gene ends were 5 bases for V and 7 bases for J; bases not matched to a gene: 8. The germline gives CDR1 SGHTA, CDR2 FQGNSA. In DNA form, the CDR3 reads TGTGCCAGCAGCCCTACTAGCGGGGGCCACTATACGCAGTATTTT. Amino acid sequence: CASSPTSGGHYTQYF. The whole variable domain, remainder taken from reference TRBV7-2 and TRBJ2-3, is GAGVSQSPSNKVTEKGKDVELRCDPISGHTALYWYRQSLGQGLEFLIYFQGNSAPDKSGLPSDRFSAERTGGSVSTLTIQRTQQEDSAVYLCASSPTSGGHYTQYFGPGTRLTVL.

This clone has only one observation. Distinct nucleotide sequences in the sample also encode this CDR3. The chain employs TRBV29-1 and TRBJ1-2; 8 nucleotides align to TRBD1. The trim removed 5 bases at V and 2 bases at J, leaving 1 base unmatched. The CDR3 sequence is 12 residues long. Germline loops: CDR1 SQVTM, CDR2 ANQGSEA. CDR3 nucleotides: TGCAGCGTTTCAGGGGGCAACTATGGCTACACCTTC. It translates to CSVSGGNYGYTF.

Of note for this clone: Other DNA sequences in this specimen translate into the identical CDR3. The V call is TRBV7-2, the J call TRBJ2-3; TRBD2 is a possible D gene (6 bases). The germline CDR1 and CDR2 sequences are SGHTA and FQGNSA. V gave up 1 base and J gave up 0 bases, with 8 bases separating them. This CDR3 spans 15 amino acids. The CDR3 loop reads CASSLDGSSTDTQYF. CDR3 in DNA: TGTGCCAGCAGCTTAGACGGGAGTAGCACAGATACGCAGTATTTT.

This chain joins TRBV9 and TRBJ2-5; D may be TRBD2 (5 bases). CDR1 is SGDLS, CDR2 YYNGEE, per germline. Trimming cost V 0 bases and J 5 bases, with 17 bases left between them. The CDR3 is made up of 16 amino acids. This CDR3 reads CASSVDLLSGSETQYF. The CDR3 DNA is TGTGCCAGCAGCGTAGACCTCCTCAGTGGGAGCGAGACCCAGTACTTC.

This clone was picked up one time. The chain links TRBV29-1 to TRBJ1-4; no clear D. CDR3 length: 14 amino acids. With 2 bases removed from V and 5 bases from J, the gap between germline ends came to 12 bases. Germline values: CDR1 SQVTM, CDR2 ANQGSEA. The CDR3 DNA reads TGCAGCGTTGAACTATCCAGTGGGAATGAAAAACTGTTTTTT. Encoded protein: CSVELSSGNEKLFF.

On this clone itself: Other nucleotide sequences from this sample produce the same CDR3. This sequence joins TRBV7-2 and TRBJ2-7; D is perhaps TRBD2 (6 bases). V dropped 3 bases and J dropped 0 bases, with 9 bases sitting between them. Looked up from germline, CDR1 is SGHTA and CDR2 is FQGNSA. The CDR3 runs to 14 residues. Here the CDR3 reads CASSLGGFSYEQYF. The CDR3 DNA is TGTGCCAGCAGCTTGGGGGGATTCTCCTACGAGCAGTACTTC.

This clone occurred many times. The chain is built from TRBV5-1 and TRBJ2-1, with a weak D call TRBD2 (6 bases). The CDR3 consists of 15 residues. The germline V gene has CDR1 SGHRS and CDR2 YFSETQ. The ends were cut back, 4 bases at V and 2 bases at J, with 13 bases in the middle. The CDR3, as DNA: TGCGCCAGCAGCGGAACGGGGGAAGCCTACAATGAGCAGTTCTTC. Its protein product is CASSGTGEAYNEQFF.

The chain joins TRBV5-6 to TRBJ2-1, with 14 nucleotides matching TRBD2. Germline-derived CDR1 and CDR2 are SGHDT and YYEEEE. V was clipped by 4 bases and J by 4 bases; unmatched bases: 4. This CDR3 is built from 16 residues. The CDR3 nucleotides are TGTGCCAGCAGCCCCGGACTAGCGGGAGGATACAATGAGCAGTTCTTC. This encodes CASSPGLAGGYNEQFF. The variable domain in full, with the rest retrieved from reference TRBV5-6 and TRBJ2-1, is DAGVTQSPTHLIKTRGQQVTLRCSPKSGHDTVSWYQQALGQGPQFIFQYYEEEERQRGNFPDRFSGHQFPNYSSELNVNALLLGDSALYLCASSPGLAGGYNEQFFGPGTRLTVL.

The CDR3 sequence: CASSIVVMDGTGSNQPQHF. The CDR3 DNA reads as TGTGCCAGTAGTATAGTTGTCATGGATGGCACAGGGAGCAATCAGCCCCAGCATTTT. The chain carries TRBV19 and TRBJ1-5; tentative D call: TRBD1 (6 bases). V was cut by 1 base and J by 1 base, with 20 bases left in between. The CDR3 length is 19 residues. Germline CDR1 reads LNHDA; CDR2 reads SQIVND (reference sequence).

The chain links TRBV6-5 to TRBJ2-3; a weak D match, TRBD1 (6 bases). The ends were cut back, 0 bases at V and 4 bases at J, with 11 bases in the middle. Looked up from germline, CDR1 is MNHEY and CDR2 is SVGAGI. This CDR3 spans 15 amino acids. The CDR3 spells CASSYSTGIADTQYF. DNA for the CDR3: TGTGCCAGCAGTTACTCGACAGGAATAGCAGATACGCAGTATTTT.

Here the CDR3 reads CASSLVRASEAFF. The CDR3 DNA reads TGCGCCAGCAGCCTGGTCAGGGCCTCTGAAGCTTTCTTT. The chain joins TRBV23-1 to TRBJ1-1, with D tentatively TRBD1 (5 bases). TRBV23-1 is identified as an open reading frame with a role that is uncertain. The CDR3 consists of 13 residues. V lost 6 bases and J 6 bases, leaving 14 bases between the germline ends.

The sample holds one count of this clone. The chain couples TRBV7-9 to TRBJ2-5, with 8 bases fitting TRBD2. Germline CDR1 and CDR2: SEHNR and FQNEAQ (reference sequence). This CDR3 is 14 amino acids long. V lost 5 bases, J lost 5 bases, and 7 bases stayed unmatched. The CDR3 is CASSPERERETQYF. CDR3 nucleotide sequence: TGTGCCAGCAGCCCCGAGCGGGAGAGGGAGACCCAGTACTTC.

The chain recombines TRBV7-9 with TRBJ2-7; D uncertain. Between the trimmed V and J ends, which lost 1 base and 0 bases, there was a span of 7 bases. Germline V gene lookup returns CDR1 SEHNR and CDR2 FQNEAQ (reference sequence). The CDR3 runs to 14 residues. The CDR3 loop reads CASSLGRLSYEQYF. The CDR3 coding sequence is TGTGCCAGCAGCTTAGGGCGGCTCTCCTACGAGCAGTACTTC.

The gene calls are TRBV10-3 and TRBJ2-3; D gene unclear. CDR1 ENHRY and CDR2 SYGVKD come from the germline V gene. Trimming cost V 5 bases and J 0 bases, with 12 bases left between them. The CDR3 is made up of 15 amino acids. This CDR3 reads CAISQQSGSTDTQYF. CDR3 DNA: TGTGCCATCAGTCAACAATCAGGCAGCACAGATACGCAGTATTTT.

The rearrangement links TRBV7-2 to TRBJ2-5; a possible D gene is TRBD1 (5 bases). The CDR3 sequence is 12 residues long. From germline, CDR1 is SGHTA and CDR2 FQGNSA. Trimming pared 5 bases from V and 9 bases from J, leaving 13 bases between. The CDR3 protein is CASSPFMGPQYF. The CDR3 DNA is TGTGCCAGCAGCCCCTTCATGGGGCCCCAGTACTTC.

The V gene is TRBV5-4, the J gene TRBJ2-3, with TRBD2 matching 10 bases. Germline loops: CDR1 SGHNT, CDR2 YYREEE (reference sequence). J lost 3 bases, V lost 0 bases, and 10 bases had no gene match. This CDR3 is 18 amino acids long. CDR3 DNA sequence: TGTGCCAGCAGCTTGGGTCGGACTAGCGGCCGGGCGACAGATACGCAGTATTTT. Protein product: CASSLGRTSGRATDTQYF.

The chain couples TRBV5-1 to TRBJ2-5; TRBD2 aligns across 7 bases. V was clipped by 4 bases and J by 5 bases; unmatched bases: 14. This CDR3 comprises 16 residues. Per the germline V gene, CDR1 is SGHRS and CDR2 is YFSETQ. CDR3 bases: TGCGCCAGCAGCCCTTCCCCGGGCGACGGGGGGGAGACCCAGTACTTC. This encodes CASSPSPGDGGETQYF.

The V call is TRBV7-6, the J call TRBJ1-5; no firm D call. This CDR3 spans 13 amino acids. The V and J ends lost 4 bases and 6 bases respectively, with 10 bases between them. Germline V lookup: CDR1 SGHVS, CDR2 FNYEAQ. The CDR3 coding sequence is TGTGCCAGCAGCTCCTTGGCAGGTCAGCCCCAGCATTTT. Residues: CASSSLAGQPQHF.

The CDR3 reads CASRAGQGIRYGYTF. DNA of the CDR3: TGTGCCAGCAGGGCGGGACAGGGAATTCGCTATGGCTACACCTTC. The chain couples TRBV6-1 to TRBJ1-2; TRBD1 agrees at 9 bases. J was trimmed by 4 bases and V by 6 bases; bases with no gene match: 9. The CDR3 runs 15 residues. The germline V gene encodes CDR1 MNHNS and CDR2 SASEGT.

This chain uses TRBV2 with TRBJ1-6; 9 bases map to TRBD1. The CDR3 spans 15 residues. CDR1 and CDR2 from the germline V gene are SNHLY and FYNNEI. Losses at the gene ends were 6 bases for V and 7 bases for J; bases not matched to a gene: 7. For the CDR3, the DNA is TGTGCCAGCAGCGGACAGGGGCAACCCAATTCACCCCTCCACTTT. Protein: CASSGQGQPNSPLHF.

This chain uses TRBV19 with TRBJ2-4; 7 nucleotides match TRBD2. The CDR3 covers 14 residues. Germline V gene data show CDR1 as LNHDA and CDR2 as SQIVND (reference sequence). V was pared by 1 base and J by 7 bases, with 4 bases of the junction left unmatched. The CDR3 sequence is CASSIAGRANIQYF. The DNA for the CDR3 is TGTGCCAGTAGTATAGCGGGGAGGGCCAACATTCAGTACTTC.

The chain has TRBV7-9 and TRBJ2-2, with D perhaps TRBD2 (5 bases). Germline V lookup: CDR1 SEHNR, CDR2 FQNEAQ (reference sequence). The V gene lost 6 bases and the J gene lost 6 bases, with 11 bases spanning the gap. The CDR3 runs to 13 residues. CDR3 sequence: CASSIIGAGELFF. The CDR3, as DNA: TGTGCCAGCAGTATAATCGGGGCCGGGGAGCTGTTTTTT.

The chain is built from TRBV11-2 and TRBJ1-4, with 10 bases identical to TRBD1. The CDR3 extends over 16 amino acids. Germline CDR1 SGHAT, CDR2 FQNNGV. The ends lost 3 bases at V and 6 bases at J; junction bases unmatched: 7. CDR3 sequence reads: CASSLGVTGGDEKLFF. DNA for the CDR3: TGTGCCAGCAGCTTGGGAGTGACAGGGGGCGATGAAAAACTGTTTTTT.